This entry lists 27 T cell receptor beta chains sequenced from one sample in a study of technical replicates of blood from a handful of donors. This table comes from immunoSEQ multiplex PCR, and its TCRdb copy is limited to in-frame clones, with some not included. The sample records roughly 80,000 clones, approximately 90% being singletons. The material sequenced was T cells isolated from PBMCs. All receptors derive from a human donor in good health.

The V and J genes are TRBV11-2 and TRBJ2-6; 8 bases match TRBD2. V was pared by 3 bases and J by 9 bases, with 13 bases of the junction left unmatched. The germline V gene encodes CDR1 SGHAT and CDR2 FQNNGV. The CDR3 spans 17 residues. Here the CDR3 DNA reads TGTGCCAGCAGCTTGCCTCTAGCGGGTAGTGTTTTCAACGTCCTGACTTTC. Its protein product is CASSLPLAGSVFNVLTF.

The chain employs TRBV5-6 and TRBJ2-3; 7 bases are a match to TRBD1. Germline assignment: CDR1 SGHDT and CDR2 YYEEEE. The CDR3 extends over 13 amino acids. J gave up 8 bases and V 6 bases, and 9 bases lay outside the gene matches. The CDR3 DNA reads TGTGCCAGCAACCAGGGACCAGGGGGTACGCAGTATTTT. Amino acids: CASNQGPGGTQYF.

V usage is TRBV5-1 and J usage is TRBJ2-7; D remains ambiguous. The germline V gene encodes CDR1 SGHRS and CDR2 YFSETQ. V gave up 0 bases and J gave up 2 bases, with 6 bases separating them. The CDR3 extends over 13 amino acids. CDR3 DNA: TGCGCCAGCAGCTTGGTTGGGCCCTACGAGCAGTACTTC. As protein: CASSLVGPYEQYF.

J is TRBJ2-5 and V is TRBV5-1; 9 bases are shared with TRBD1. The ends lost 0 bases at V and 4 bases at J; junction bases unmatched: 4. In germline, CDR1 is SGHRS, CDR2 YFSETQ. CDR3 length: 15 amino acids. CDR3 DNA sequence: TGCGCCAGCAGCTTGGATGGGGACAGGGCAGAGACCCAGTACTTC. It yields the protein CASSLDGDRAETQYF.

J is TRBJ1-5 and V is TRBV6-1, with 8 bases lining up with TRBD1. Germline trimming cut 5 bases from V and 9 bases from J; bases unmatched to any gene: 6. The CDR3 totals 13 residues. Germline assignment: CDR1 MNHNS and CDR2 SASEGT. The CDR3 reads CASSSTGALPQHF. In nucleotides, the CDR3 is TGTGCCAGCAGTTCGACAGGGGCTTTGCCCCAGCATTTT.

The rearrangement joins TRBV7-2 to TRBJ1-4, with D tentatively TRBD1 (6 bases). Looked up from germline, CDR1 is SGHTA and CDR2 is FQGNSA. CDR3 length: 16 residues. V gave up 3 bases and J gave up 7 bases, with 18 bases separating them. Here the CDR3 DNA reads TGTGCCAGCAGCTTGGACCGAACAGGGACCGGTGAAAAACTGTTTTTT. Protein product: CASSLDRTGTGEKLFF. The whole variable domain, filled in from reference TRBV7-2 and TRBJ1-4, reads GAGVSQSPSNKVTEKGKDVELRCDPISGHTALYWYRQSLGQGLEFLIYFQGNSAPDKSGLPSDRFSAERTGGSVSTLTIQRTQQEDSAVYLCASSLDRTGTGEKLFFGSGTQLSVL.

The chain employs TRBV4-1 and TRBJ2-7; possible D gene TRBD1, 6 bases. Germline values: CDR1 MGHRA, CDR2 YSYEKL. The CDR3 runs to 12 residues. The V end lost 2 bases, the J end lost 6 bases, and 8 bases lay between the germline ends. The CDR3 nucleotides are TGCGCCAGCAGCCAAACAGGGCTCGAGCAGTACTTC. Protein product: CASSQTGLEQYF.

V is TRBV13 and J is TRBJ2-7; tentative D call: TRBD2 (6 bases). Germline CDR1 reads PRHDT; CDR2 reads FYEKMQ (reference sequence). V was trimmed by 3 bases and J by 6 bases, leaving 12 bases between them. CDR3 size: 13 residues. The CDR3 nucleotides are TGTGCCAGCAGCTTGCAGGGACTCCGCGAGCAGTACTTC. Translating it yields CASSLQGLREQYF. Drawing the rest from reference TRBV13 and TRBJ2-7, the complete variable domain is AAGVIQSPRHLIKEKRETATLKCYPIPRHDTVYWYQQGPGQDPQFLISFYEKMQSDKGSIPDRFSAQQFSDYHSELNMSSLELGDSALYFCASSLQGLREQYFGPGTRLTVT.

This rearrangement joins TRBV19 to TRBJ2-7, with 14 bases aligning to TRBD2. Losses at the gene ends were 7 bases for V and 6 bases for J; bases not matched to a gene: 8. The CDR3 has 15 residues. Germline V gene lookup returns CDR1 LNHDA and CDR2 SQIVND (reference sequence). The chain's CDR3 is CASMGTSGRAGEQYF. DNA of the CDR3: TGTGCCAGTATGGGGACTAGCGGGAGAGCAGGCGAGCAGTACTTC. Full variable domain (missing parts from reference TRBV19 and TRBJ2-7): DGGITQSPKYLFRKEGQNVTLSCEQNLNHDAMYWYRQDPGQGLRLIYYSQIVNDFQKGDIAEGYSVSREKKESFPLTVTSAQKNPTAFYLCASMGTSGRAGEQYFGPGTRLTVT.

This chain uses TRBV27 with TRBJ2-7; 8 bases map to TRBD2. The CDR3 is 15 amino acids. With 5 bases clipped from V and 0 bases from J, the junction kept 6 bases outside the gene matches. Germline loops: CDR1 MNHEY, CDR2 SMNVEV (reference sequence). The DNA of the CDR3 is TGTGCCAGCAGTCTAGAGACTAGCGCCTCCTACGAGCAGTACTTC. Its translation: CASSLETSASYEQYF.

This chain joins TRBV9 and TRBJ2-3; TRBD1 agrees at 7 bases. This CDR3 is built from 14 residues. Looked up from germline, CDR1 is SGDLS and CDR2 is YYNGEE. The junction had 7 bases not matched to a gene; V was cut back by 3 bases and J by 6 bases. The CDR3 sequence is CASSEHRGGDTQYF. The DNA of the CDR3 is TGTGCCAGCAGCGAACACAGGGGCGGTGATACGCAGTATTTT. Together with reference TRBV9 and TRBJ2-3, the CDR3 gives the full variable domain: DSGVTQTPKHLITATGQRVTLRCSPRSGDLSVYWYQQSLDQGLQFLIQYYNGEERAKGNILERFSAQQFPDLHSELNLSSLELGDSALYFCASSEHRGGDTQYFGPGTRLTVL.

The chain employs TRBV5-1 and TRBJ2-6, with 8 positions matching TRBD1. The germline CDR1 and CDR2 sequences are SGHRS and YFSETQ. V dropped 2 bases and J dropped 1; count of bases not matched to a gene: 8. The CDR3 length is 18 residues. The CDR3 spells CASSFLTGGGSGANVLTF. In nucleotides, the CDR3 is TGCGCCAGCAGCTTCCTTACAGGGGGTGGGTCTGGGGCCAACGTCCTGACTTTC.

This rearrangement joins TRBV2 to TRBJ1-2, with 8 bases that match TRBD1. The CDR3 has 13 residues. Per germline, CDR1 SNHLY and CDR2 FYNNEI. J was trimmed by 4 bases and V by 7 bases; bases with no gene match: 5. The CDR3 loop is CASTQGASYGYTF. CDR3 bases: TGTGCCAGCACCCAGGGGGCAAGCTATGGCTACACCTTC.

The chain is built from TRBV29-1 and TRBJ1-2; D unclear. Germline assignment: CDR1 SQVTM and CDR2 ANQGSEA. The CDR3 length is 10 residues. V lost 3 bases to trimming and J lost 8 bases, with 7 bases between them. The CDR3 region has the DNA TGCAGCGTTGAGAGGGTCGGCTACACCTTC. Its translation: CSVERVGYTF.

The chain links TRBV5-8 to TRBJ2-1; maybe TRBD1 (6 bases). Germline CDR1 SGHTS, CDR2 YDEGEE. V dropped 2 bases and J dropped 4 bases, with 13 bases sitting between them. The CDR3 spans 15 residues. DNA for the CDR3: TGTGCCAGCAGCTTTTGGACAGAGGCTTACAATGAGCAGTTCTTC. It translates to CASSFWTEAYNEQFF.

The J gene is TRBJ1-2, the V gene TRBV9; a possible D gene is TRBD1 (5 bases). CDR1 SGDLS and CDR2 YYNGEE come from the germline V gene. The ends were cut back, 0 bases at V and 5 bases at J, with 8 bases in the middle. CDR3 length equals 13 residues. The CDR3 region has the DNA TGTGCCAGCAGCGTAGAGCCAGGGTATGGCTACACCTTC. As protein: CASSVEPGYGYTF. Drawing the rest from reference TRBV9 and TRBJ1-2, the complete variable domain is DSGVTQTPKHLITATGQRVTLRCSPRSGDLSVYWYQQSLDQGLQFLIQYYNGEERAKGNILERFSAQQFPDLHSELNLSSLELGDSALYFCASSVEPGYGYTFGSGTRLTVV.

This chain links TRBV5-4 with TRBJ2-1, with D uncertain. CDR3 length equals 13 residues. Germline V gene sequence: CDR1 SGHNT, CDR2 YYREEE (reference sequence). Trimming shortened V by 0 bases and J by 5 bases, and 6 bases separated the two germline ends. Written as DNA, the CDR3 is TGTGCCAGCAGCTTGGCACCGGACAATGAGCAGTTCTTC. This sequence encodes CASSLAPDNEQFF.

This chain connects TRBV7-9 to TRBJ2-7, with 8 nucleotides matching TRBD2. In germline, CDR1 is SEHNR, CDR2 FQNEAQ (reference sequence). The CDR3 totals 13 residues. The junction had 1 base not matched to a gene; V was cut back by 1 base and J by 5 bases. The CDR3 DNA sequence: TGTGCCAGCAGCTTAGGTAGCGGGAACGAGCAGTACTTC. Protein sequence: CASSLGSGNEQYF.

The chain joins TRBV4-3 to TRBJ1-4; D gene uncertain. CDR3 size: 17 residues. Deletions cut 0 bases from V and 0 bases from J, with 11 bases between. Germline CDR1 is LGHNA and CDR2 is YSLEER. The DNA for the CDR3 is TGCGCCAGCAGCCAAGAACCTACCCTTGCAACTAATGAAAAACTGTTTTTT. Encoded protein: CASSQEPTLATNEKLFF.

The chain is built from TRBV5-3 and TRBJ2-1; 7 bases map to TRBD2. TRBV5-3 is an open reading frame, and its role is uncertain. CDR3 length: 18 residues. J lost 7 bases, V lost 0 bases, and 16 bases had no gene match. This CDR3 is CARSLDLREGRGLNEQFF. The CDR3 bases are TGTGCCAGAAGCTTGGATTTGAGGGAGGGTCGGGGGTTGAATGAGCAGTTCTTC.

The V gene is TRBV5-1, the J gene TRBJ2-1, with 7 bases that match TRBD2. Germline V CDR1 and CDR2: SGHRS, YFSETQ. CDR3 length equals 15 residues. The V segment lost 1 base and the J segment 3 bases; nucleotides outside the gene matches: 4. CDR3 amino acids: CASSLRGRDYNEQFF. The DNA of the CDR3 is TGCGCCAGCAGCTTGCGTGGGAGGGACTACAATGAGCAGTTCTTC.

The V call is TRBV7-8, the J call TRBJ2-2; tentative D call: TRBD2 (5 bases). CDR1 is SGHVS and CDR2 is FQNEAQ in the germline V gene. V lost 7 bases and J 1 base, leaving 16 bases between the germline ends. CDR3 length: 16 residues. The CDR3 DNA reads TGTGCCAGCATCCTGGTGGGAGTCGGGAACACCGGGGAGCTGTTTTTT. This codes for CASILVGVGNTGELFF. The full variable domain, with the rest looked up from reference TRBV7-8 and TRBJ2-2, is GAGVSQSPRYKVAKRGQDVALRCDPISGHVSLFWYQQALGQGPEFLTYFQNEAQLDKSGLPSDRFFAERPEGSVSTLKIQRTQQEDSAVYLCASILVGVGNTGELFFGEGSRLTVL.

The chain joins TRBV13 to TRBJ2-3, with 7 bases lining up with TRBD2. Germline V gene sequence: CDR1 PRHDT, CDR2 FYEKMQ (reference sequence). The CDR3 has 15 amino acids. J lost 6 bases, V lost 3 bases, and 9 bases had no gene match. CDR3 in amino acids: CASSLRGSGSDTQYF. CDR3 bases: TGTGCCAGCAGCTTGCGGGGGAGCGGGTCTGATACGCAGTATTTT.

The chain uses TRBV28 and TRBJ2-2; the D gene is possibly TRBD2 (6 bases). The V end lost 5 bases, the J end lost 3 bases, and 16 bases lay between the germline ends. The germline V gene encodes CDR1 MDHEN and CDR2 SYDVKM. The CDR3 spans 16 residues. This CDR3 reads CASSLLGSGYTGELFF. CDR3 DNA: TGTGCCAGCAGTCTTCTTGGTAGCGGTTACACCGGGGAGCTGTTTTTT.

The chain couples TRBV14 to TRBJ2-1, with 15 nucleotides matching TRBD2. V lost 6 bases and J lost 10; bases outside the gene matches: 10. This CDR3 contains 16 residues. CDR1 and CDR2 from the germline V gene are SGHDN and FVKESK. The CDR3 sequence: CASSPWTSGRAGEQFF. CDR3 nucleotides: TGTGCCAGCAGTCCATGGACTAGCGGGAGGGCCGGGGAGCAGTTCTTC.

This CDR3 is CASSLNRATGELFF. The CDR3 DNA reads as TGTGCCAGCAGCTTAAACAGGGCCACCGGGGAGCTGTTTTTT. This chain links TRBV7-3 with TRBJ2-2; TRBD1 might be the D (6 bases). The CDR3 extends over 14 amino acids. The germline V and J ends were trimmed by 1 base and 4 bases, with 7 bases remaining between them. Germline V gene data show CDR1 as SGHTA and CDR2 as FQGTGA.

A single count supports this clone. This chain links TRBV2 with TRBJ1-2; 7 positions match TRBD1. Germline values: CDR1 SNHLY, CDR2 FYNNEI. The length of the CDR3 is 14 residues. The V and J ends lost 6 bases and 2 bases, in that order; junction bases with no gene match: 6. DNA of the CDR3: TGTGCCAGCAGCCCCGGGACAGCCAACTATGGCTACACCTTC. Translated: CASSPGTANYGYTF.